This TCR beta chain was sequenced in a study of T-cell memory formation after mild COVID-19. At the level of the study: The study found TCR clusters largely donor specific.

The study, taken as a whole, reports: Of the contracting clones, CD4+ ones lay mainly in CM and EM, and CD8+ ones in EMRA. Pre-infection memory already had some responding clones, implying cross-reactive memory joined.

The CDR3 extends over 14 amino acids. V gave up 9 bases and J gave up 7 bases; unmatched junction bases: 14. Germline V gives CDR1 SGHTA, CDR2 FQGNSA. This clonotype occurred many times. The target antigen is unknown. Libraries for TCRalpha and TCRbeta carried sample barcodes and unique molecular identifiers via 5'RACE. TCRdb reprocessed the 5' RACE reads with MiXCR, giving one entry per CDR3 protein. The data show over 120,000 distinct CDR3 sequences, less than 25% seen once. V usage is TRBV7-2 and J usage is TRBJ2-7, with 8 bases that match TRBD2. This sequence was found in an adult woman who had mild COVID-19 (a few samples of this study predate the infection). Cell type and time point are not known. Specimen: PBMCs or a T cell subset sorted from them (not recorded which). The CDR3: CASNPSGGLGEQYF. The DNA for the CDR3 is TGTGCCAGTAATCCGTCGGGGGGGCTAGGAGAGCAGTACTTC. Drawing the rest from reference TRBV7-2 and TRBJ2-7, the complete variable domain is GAGVSQSPSNKVTEKGKDVELRCDPISGHTALYWYRQSLGQGLEFLIYFQGNSAPDKSGLPSDRFSAERTGGSVSTLTIQRTQQEDSAVYLCASNPSGGLGEQYFGPGTRLTVT.